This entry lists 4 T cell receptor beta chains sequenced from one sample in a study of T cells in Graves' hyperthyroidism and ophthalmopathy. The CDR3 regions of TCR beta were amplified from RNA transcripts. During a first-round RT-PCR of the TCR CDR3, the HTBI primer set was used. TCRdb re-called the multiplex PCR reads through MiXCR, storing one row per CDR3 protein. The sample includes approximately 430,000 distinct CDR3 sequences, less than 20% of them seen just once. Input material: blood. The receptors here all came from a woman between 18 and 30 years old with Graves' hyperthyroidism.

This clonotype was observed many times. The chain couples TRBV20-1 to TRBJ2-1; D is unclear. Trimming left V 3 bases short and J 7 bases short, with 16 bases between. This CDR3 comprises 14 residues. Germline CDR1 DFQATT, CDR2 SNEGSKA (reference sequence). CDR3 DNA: TGCAGTGCTAGGGATACCGGTGCTGAGAATGAGCAGTTCTTC. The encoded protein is CSARDTGAENEQFF.

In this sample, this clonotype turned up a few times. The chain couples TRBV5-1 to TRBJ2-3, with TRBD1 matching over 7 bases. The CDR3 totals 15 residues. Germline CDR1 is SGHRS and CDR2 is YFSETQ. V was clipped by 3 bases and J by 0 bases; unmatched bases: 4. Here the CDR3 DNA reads TGCGCCAGCAGCTGGACAGGCGCAAGCACAGATACGCAGTATTTT. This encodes CASSWTGASTDTQYF.

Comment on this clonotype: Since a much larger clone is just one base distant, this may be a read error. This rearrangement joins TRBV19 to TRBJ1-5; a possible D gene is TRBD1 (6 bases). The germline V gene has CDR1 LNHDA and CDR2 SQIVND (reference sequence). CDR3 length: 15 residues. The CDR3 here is CASSTGDISIQPQHF. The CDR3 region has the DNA TGTGCCAGTAGTACCGGGGACATTAGCATTCAGCCCCAGCATTTT. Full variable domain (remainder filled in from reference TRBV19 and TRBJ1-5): DGGITQSPKYLFRKEGQNVTLSCEQNLNHDAMYWYRQDPGQGLRLIYYSQIVNDFQKGDIAEGYSVSREKKESFPLTVTSAQKNPTAFYLCASSTGDISIQPQHFGDGTRLSIL.

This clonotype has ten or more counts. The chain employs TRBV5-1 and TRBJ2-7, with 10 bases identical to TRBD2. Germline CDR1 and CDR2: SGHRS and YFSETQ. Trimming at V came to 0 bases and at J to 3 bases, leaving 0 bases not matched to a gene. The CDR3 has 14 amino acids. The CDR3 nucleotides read TGCGCCAGCAGCTTGGAGCGGGGGGGCTACGAGCAGTACTTC. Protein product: CASSLERGGYEQYF. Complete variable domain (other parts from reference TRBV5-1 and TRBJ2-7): KAGVTQTPRYLIKTRGQQVTLSCSPISGHRSVSWYQQTPGQGLQFLFEYFSETQRNKGNFPGRFSGRQFSNSRSEMNVSTLELGDSALYLCASSLERGGYEQYFGPGTRLTVT.